Included here is one TCR beta chain sequence, with context. This entry belongs to a study of T cells in narcolepsy. Study as a whole: Patients with NT1 or NT2 and healthy control donors were enrolled.

TCRdb keeps only in-frame clones here, not all; method: immunoSEQ multiplex PCR. The sample records roughly 35,000 clones, under 85% being singletons. CDR3 length: 13 amino acids. Germline assignment: CDR1 LGHNA and CDR2 YSLEER. Between the trimmed V and J ends, which lost 0 bases and 8 bases, there was a span of 10 bases. V usage is TRBV4-3 and J usage is TRBJ2-5; D unclear. This TCR derives from a human donor with narcolepsy. Sequences were obtained from CD45RA- memory CD4+ T cells from PBMCs. CDR3 protein: CASSQDRLDTQYF. CDR3 DNA sequence: TGCGCCAGCAGCCAAGACCGACTGGATACCCAGTACTTC.